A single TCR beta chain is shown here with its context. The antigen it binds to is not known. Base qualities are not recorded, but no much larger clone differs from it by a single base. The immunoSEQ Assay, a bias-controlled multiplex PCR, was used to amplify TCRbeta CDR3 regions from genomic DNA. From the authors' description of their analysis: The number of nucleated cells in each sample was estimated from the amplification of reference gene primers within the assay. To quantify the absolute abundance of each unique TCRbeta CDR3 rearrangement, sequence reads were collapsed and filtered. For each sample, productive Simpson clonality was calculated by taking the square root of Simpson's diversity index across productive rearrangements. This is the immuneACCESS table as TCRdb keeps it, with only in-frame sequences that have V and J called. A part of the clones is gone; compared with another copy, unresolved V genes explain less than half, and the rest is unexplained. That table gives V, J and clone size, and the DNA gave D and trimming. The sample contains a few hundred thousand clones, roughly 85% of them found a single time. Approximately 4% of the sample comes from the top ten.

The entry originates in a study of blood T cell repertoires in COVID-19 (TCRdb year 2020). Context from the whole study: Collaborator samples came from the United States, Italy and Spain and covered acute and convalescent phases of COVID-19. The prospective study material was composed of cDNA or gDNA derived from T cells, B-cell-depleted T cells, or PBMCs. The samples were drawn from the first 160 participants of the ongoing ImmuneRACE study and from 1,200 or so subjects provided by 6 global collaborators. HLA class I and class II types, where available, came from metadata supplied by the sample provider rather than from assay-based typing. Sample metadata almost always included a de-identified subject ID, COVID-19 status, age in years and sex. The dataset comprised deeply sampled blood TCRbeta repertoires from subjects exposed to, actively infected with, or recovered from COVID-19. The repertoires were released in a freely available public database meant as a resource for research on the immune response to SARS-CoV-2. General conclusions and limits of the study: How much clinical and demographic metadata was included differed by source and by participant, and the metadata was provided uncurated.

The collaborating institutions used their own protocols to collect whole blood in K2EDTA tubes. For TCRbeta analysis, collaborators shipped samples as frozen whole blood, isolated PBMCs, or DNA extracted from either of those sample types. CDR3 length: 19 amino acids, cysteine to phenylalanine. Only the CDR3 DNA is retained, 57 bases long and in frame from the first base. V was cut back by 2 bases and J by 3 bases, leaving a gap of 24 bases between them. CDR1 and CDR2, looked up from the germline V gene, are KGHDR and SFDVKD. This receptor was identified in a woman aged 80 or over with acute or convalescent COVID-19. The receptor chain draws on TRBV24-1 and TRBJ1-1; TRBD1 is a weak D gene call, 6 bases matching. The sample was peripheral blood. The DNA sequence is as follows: TGTGCCACCAGTGATTCGAAGGGAAGTACAGGGCCCTGGGACACTGAAGCTTTCTTT. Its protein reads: CATSDSKGSTGPWDTEAFF.